The clone carrying this T cell receptor (beta chain) was counted ten times or more. What it recognizes is unknown. The data derive from a study of T cells after yellow fever vaccination. Overall study: Researchers used SMART-Seq v4 Ultra Low Input to prepare fractions that had low cell numbers. Findings and limits, study-wide: The booster response re-showed most primary clones: approximately 95% CD4, 88% CD8.

UMIs and a universal primer site were added when TCR cDNA was made by 5'RACE template switching. Via MiXCR, TCRdb re-called the 5' RACE reads, giving one row per CDR3 protein. The sample has a few hundred thousand distinct CDR3 sequences; approximately 6% are singletons. With 2 bases removed from V and 4 bases from J, the gap between germline ends came to 15 bases. The CDR3 is 15 residues long. Germline CDR1 is DFQATT and CDR2 is SNEGSKA (reference sequence). The chain combines TRBV20-1 with TRBJ2-1; D possibly matches TRBD1 or TRBD2 (5 bases each). The TCR sequence derives from a young man who received the YFV17D yellow fever vaccine. This specimen consisted of PBMCs, obtained 5 days after the yellow fever booster vaccination. The chain's CDR3 is CSARSRGRKYNEQFF. In DNA form, the CDR3 reads TGCAGTGCTAGATCCCGGGGCAGAAAATACAATGAGCAGTTCTTC.